A single sample is the source of the 20 T cell receptor beta chains below, sequenced in a study of blood T cells in healthy people across ages. The authors ran a second PCR of roughly 6 to 12 cycles using a sample-barcoded 5' primer and a J-beta primer mix. TCRdb independently ran MiXCR on the 5' RACE reads; one entry per CDR3 protein. The sample consists of 890,000 or so distinct CDR3 sequences, approximately 65% of them appearing once. The source material was blood. These receptors came from a man aged 25-40 years in good health.

This clonotype showed up just a few times. V gene TRBV29-1 combines with J gene TRBJ2-1; tentative D call: TRBD1 (5 bases). V lost 6 bases and J 4 bases, leaving 10 bases between the germline ends. This CDR3 comprises 12 residues. CDR1 and CDR2 (germline): SQVTM, ANQGSEA. The CDR3 bases are TGCAGCGTCTCCGACAGTTACAATGAGCAGTTCTTC. This encodes CSVSDSYNEQFF.

This clonotype showed up just a few times. The chain couples TRBV20-1 to TRBJ2-7, with 10 bases aligning to TRBD1. In germline, CDR1 is DFQATT, CDR2 SNEGSKA (reference sequence). Trimming cost V 5 bases and J 2 bases; bases outside gene matches: 6. The CDR3 covers 14 residues. For the CDR3, the DNA is TGCAGTGCTCGCCGGGGACAGGGGACCTACGAGCAGTACTTC. Protein product: CSARRGQGTYEQYF.

There are a few counts of this clonotype. V gene TRBV12-3 or TRBV12-4 combines with J gene TRBJ2-7; D is perhaps TRBD1 or TRBD2 (5 bases each). The CDR3 sequence is 13 residues long. V was cut by 6 bases and J by 2 bases, with 11 bases left in between. The CDR3 loop is CASSPGPAYEQYF. CDR3 nucleotides: TGTGCCAGCAGCCCGGGACCTGCCTACGAGCAGTACTTC.

The chain recombines TRBV7-2 with TRBJ1-2; 7 positions agree with TRBD1. The trim removed 4 bases at V and 8 bases at J, leaving 7 bases unmatched. Germline CDR1 reads SGHTA; CDR2 reads FQGNSA. The CDR3 contains 13 residues. The CDR3 sequence: CASSSSQGEGYTF. CDR3 DNA: TGTGCCAGCAGCTCGTCCCAGGGGGAGGGCTACACCTTC.

The chain has TRBV28 and TRBJ2-1, with TRBD2 matching over 11 bases. There are 15 residues in the CDR3. With 6 bases clipped from V and 12 bases from J, the junction kept 13 bases outside the gene matches. Germline loops: CDR1 MDHEN, CDR2 SYDVKM. CDR3 DNA: TGTGCCAGCAGCGCCGGGACTAGCGGCCTTCGGGTGCAGTTCTTC. This sequence encodes CASSAGTSGLRVQFF.

The V gene is TRBV11-2, the J gene TRBJ2-7, with D perhaps TRBD1 or TRBD2 (5 bases each). The CDR3 is 12 amino acids. V was clipped by 8 bases and J by 3 bases, with 11 bases between them. The germline gives CDR1 SGHAT, CDR2 FQNNGV. This CDR3 is CASRDHHYEQYF. For the CDR3, the DNA is TGTGCCAGCCGGGACCACCACTACGAGCAGTACTTC.

The chain combines TRBV12-3 or TRBV12-4 with TRBJ2-5, with TRBD1 as a possible D gene (5 bases). Trimming removed 6 bases from V and 2 bases from J, with 16 bases in between. CDR3 length equals 15 residues. CDR3 protein: CASRADSLLQETQYF. The CDR3 nucleotides read TGTGCCAGCAGAGCTGACAGCTTGCTTCAAGAGACCCAGTACTTC.

This clonotype has just a few counts. The chain combines TRBV7-8 with TRBJ2-7; 7 nucleotides match TRBD1. Per the germline V gene, CDR1 is SGHVS and CDR2 is FQNEAQ. The CDR3 totals 16 residues. The trim removed 5 bases at V and 3 bases at J, leaving 13 bases unmatched. CDR3 in amino acids: CASSRGTVFPLYEQYF. CDR3 sequence (DNA): TGTGCCAGCAGCAGAGGGACAGTCTTCCCTCTCTACGAGCAGTACTTC.

V usage is TRBV7-2 and J usage is TRBJ1-4; the match to TRBD1 covers 9 bases. The CDR3 sequence is 17 residues long. V gave up 5 bases and J gave up 2 bases; unmatched junction bases: 9. Germline V CDR1 and CDR2: SGHTA, FQGNSA. The CDR3 protein is CASSRGGTGFTNEKLFF. The CDR3 DNA sequence: TGTGCCAGCAGCCGCGGGGGGACAGGGTTCACTAATGAAAAACTGTTTTTT.

This clonotype was seen a handful of times. The chain has TRBV12-3 or TRBV12-4 and TRBJ2-3, with D tentatively TRBD1 or TRBD2 (5 bases each). The CDR3 loop spans 15 amino acids. V was pared by 6 bases and J by 0 bases, with 13 bases between. The CDR3 is CASRTGTFSTDTQYF. CDR3 nucleotide sequence: TGTGCCAGCAGGACCGGGACGTTTAGCACAGATACGCAGTATTTT.

The chain employs TRBV20-1 and TRBJ2-5, with TRBD2 matching over 7 bases. The junction had 20 bases not matched to a gene; V was cut back by 5 bases and J by 11 bases. This CDR3 spans 15 amino acids. CDR1 and CDR2 (germline): DFQATT, SNEGSKA (reference sequence). The CDR3 reads CSAALTSNTYNEQYF. CDR3 coding DNA: TGCAGTGCTGCCCTGACTAGCAACACCTACAATGAGCAGTACTTC.

This chain joins TRBV5-1 and TRBJ1-2; D call uncertain. The V gene lost 0 bases and the J gene lost 0 bases, with 9 bases spanning the gap. Germline V gives CDR1 SGHRS, CDR2 YFSETQ. The CDR3 covers 15 residues. CDR3 amino acids: CASSLDGETNYGYTF. CDR3 coding DNA: TGCGCCAGCAGCTTGGATGGAGAGACTAACTATGGCTACACCTTC.

The gene calls are TRBV10-3 and TRBJ1-5; D is unresolved. CDR1 is ENHRY, CDR2 SYGVKD, per germline. The CDR3 has 14 amino acids. Between the trimmed V and J ends, which lost 8 bases and 0 bases, there was a span of 11 bases. The CDR3 loop is CAIQSGNSNQPQHF. CDR3 in DNA: TGTGCCATCCAGTCAGGCAATAGCAATCAGCCCCAGCATTTT.

The chain has TRBV25-1 and TRBJ2-1; 12 bases fit TRBD2. CDR1 MGHDK and CDR2 SYGVNS come from the germline V gene. With 11 bases clipped from V and 7 bases from J, the junction kept 9 bases outside the gene matches. The CDR3 consists of 14 residues. CDR3 coding DNA: TGTGCCCGCCGGACTAGCGGGGAGAGTAATGAGCAGTTCTTC. Protein product: CARRTSGESNEQFF.

This clonotype was detected many times. The chain couples TRBV13 to TRBJ2-1; possibly TRBD1 or TRBD2 for D (5 bases each). CDR1 and CDR2 (germline): PRHDT, FYEKMQ (reference sequence). There are 16 residues in the CDR3. V was trimmed by 7 bases and J by 5 bases, leaving 21 bases between them. CDR3 in amino acids: CASTERGGPRNNEQFF. As DNA, the CDR3 is TGTGCCAGCACCGAGAGGGGCGGGCCTCGGAACAATGAGCAGTTCTTC.

J is TRBJ1-5 and V is TRBV7-2; TRBD1 agrees at 8 bases. V shed 5 bases, J shed 4 bases, and the junction held 7 bases outside the gene matches. Germline V lookup: CDR1 SGHTA, CDR2 FQGNSA. The CDR3 loop spans 15 amino acids. This CDR3 is CASSLGDRPNQPQHF. The CDR3 DNA reads as TGTGCCAGCAGCCTAGGGGACAGGCCTAATCAGCCCCAGCATTTT.

CDR3 nucleotides: TGTGCCAGCAGTCCAACCTCCGGACAGGGGGCGTTTGGCTACACCTTC. It encodes CASSPTSGQGAFGYTF. The chain combines TRBV12-3 or TRBV12-4 with TRBJ1-2; 11 bases agree with TRBD1. The CDR3 spans 16 residues. Trimming took 5 bases from V and 7 from J; bases not matched to a gene: 12.

This rearrangement joins TRBV7-9 to TRBJ1-2; 10 bases agree with TRBD1. Trimming took 1 base from V and 0 from J; bases not matched to a gene: 5. Germline V gene data show CDR1 as SEHNR and CDR2 as FQNEAQ (reference sequence). CDR3 length: 17 residues. CDR3 sequence: CASSLGQGAGTNYGYTF. CDR3 bases: TGTGCCAGCAGCTTAGGACAGGGGGCAGGAACTAACTATGGCTACACCTTC.

V gene TRBV30 combines with J gene TRBJ2-7; D uncertain. Trimming shortened V by 0 bases and J by 2 bases, and 14 bases separated the two germline ends. CDR1 is GTSNPN, CDR2 SVGIG, per germline (reference sequence). The CDR3 consists of 15 residues. CDR3 bases: TGTGCCTGGAGTGTATTCAGTAAAGTTCCCTACGAGCAGTACTTC. It encodes CAWSVFSKVPYEQYF.

The chain recombines TRBV30 with TRBJ1-2; 8 nucleotides line up with TRBD1. This CDR3 region has 14 residues. Germline CDR1 reads GTSNPN; CDR2 reads SVGIG (reference sequence). Unmatched junction bases numbered 7, after V lost 2 bases and J lost 5 bases. The CDR3 DNA reads TGTGCCTGGAGTCCCCCTCACAGGGGGTATGGCTACACCTTC. This gives the protein CAWSPPHRGYGYTF.